Listed below are T cell receptor beta chains from one sample, sequenced in a study of blood T cell repertoires in COVID-19. The assay was immunoSEQ multiplex PCR, and TCRdb's table has in-frame clones only and misses some. The sample shows around 62,000 clones, about 87% of them seen only once. The specimen sequenced was peripheral blood. The receptors here all came from a man between 60 and 70 years old with acute or convalescent COVID-19. Each CDR3 is given with its conserved first and last residue. The D gene is left open where the match is weak. Rows give clone size only sometimes, using once, few, many, or a class for an expanded clone.

cdr3_aa: CASSPPLSVITDTQYF
cdr3_nt: TGTGCCAGCAGTCCTCCCTTGAGCGTAATCACAGATACGCAGTATTTT
d_call: -
v_call: TRBV3-1/TRBV3-2
cdr3_length: 16
clone_size: -
j_call: TRBJ2-3

cdr3_aa: CASSYSAGRMVEQYF
cdr3_nt: TGTGCCAGCAGTTACTCAGCAGGGCGCATGGTCGAGCAGTACTTC
d_call: -
v_call: TRBV6-2/TRBV6-3
cdr3_length: 15
clone_size: few
j_call: TRBJ2-7

cdr3_aa: CASSLAGTEGSGYTF
cdr3_nt: TGTGCCAGCAGCTTAGCCGGGACGGAGGGATCCGGCTACACCTTC
d_call: -
v_call: TRBV7-9
cdr3_length: 15
clone_size: -
j_call: TRBJ1-2

cdr3_aa: CASSDDASGEQFF
cdr3_nt: TGTGCCAGCAGTGACGACGCTAGCGGGGAGCAGTTCTTC
d_call: TRBD2
v_call: TRBV6-4
cdr3_length: 13
clone_size: -
j_call: TRBJ2-1

cdr3_aa: CASSEQGQPQHF
cdr3_nt: TGTGCCAGCTCCGAACAGGGGCAGCCCCAGCATTTT
d_call: TRBD1
v_call: TRBV18
cdr3_length: 12
clone_size: -
j_call: TRBJ1-5

cdr3_aa: CASSLGQRNPEAFF
cdr3_nt: TGTGCCAGCAGCTTGGGACAGCGAAACCCTGAAGCTTTCTTT
d_call: -
v_call: TRBV5-4
cdr3_length: 14
clone_size: -
j_call: TRBJ1-1

cdr3_aa: CASSLGGGQGIAEAFF
cdr3_nt: TGCGCCAGCAGCTTGGGTGGGGGACAGGGAATCGCTGAAGCTTTCTTT
d_call: TRBD1
v_call: TRBV5-1
cdr3_length: 16
clone_size: once
j_call: TRBJ1-1

cdr3_aa: CASSLGGRTNSPLHF
cdr3_nt: TGTGCCAGCAGCCTCGGAGGACGGACTAATTCACCCCTCCACTTT
d_call: -
v_call: TRBV9
cdr3_length: 15
clone_size: -
j_call: TRBJ1-6

cdr3_aa: CASTETYRAQGTQYF
cdr3_nt: TGTGCCAGCACTGAAACATACAGGGCCCAAGGGACCCAGTACTTC
d_call: -
v_call: TRBV6-1
cdr3_length: 15
clone_size: -
j_call: TRBJ2-5

cdr3_aa: CASSPTGGLYNEQFF
cdr3_nt: TGTGCCAGCAGCCCCACAGGGGGCCTCTACAATGAGCAGTTCTTC
d_call: TRBD1
v_call: TRBV7-6
cdr3_length: 15
clone_size: -
j_call: TRBJ2-1

cdr3_aa: CASSFDRAMNTEAFF
cdr3_nt: TGTGCCAGCAGCTTCGACAGGGCAATGAACACTGAAGCTTTCTTT
d_call: TRBD1
v_call: TRBV11-1
cdr3_length: 15
clone_size: -
j_call: TRBJ1-1

cdr3_aa: CASSSSGERITDTQYF
cdr3_nt: TGTGCCAGCAGTTCCAGCGGAGAGAGAATCACAGATACGCAGTATTTT
d_call: -
v_call: TRBV6-5
cdr3_length: 16
clone_size: -
j_call: TRBJ2-3

cdr3_aa: CASSLDGVRRNTEAFF
cdr3_nt: TGTGCCAGTAGCCTTGACGGGGTTCGTAGGAACACTGAAGCTTTCTTT
d_call: -
v_call: TRBV19
cdr3_length: 16
clone_size: -
j_call: TRBJ1-1

cdr3_aa: CASSVTGGREAFF
cdr3_nt: TGTGCCAGCAGTGTAACAGGGGGCCGTGAAGCTTTCTTT
d_call: TRBD1
v_call: TRBV6-6
cdr3_length: 13
clone_size: -
j_call: TRBJ1-1

cdr3_aa: CASSYSTLAGEKLFF
cdr3_nt: TGTGCCAGCAGTTACTCGACCCTGGCGGGCGAAAAACTGTTTTTT
d_call: -
v_call: TRBV6-5
cdr3_length: 15
clone_size: -
j_call: TRBJ1-4

cdr3_aa: CASRSVGNEQFF
cdr3_nt: TGTGCCAGCAGATCGGTCGGCAATGAGCAGTTCTTC
d_call: -
v_call: TRBV11-2
cdr3_length: 12
clone_size: -
j_call: TRBJ2-1

cdr3_aa: CASSGEAPQETQYF
cdr3_nt: TGTGCCAGCAGTGGAGAGGCCCCCCAAGAGACCCAGTACTTC
d_call: -
v_call: TRBV2
cdr3_length: 14
clone_size: -
j_call: TRBJ2-5

cdr3_aa: CSASQRGTGEQFF
cdr3_nt: TGCAGTGCTAGTCAGCGGGGGACGGGTGAGCAGTTCTTC
d_call: TRBD2
v_call: TRBV20-1
cdr3_length: 13
clone_size: -
j_call: TRBJ2-1

cdr3_aa: CASSGTGLLQPQHF
cdr3_nt: TGTGCCAGTAGTGGGACAGGGTTGCTACAGCCCCAGCATTTT
d_call: TRBD1
v_call: TRBV19
cdr3_length: 14
clone_size: -
j_call: TRBJ1-5

cdr3_aa: CASSAGGTSGSLNEQFF
cdr3_nt: TGTGCCAGCAGCGCAGGGGGGACTAGCGGGAGTCTCAATGAGCAGTTCTTC
d_call: TRBD2
v_call: TRBV9
cdr3_length: 17
clone_size: -
j_call: TRBJ2-1

cdr3_aa: CASSPQGGLQETQYF
cdr3_nt: TGTGCCAGCTCACCACAGGGGGGGTTGCAAGAGACCCAGTACTTC
d_call: -
v_call: TRBV18
cdr3_length: 15
clone_size: -
j_call: TRBJ2-5

cdr3_aa: CATSDRRDTTNYGYTF
cdr3_nt: TGTGCCACCAGTGATCGAAGGGACACAACTAACTATGGCTACACCTTC
d_call: -
v_call: TRBV24-1
cdr3_length: 16
clone_size: -
j_call: TRBJ1-2

cdr3_aa: CASSVGAGDGNEKLFF
cdr3_nt: TGTGCCAGCAGCGTAGGAGCAGGGGATGGTAATGAAAAACTGTTTTTT
d_call: -
v_call: TRBV9
cdr3_length: 16
clone_size: -
j_call: TRBJ1-4

cdr3_aa: CASSPSGLLSSYEQYF
cdr3_nt: TGTGCCAGCTCACCGTCGGGACTGTTAAGCTCCTACGAGCAGTACTTC
d_call: -
v_call: TRBV18
cdr3_length: 16
clone_size: -
j_call: TRBJ2-7

cdr3_aa: CASSPPQGADSPLHF
cdr3_nt: TGTGCCAGCTCACCACCACAGGGGGCTGATTCACCCCTCCACTTT
d_call: TRBD1
v_call: TRBV18
cdr3_length: 15
clone_size: -
j_call: TRBJ1-6

cdr3_aa: CASSATVTGGGGELFF
cdr3_nt: TGTGCCAGCAGCGCAACAGTCACAGGGGGAGGCGGGGAGCTGTTTTTT
d_call: TRBD1
v_call: TRBV7-3
cdr3_length: 16
clone_size: -
j_call: TRBJ2-2

cdr3_aa: CAWSGVSETQYF
cdr3_nt: TGTGCCTGGAGTGGAGTCTCGGAGACCCAGTACTTC
d_call: -
v_call: TRBV30
cdr3_length: 12
clone_size: -
j_call: TRBJ2-5

cdr3_aa: CASSWGITGEDEQYF
cdr3_nt: TGCGCCAGCAGCTGGGGTATAACGGGAGAAGACGAGCAGTACTTC
d_call: -
v_call: TRBV5-1
cdr3_length: 15
clone_size: -
j_call: TRBJ2-7

cdr3_aa: CASSLVPFTYNEQFF
cdr3_nt: TGTGCCAGCAGCTTGGTACCTTTTACTTACAATGAGCAGTTCTTC
d_call: -
v_call: TRBV7-6
cdr3_length: 15
clone_size: once
j_call: TRBJ2-1

cdr3_aa: CASSPELGQYEKLFF
cdr3_nt: TGTGCCAGCTCACCAGAATTGGGACAGTATGAAAAACTGTTTTTT
d_call: TRBD1
v_call: TRBV18
cdr3_length: 15
clone_size: once
j_call: TRBJ1-4

cdr3_aa: CASSQDQKGLYTF
cdr3_nt: TGCGCCAGCAGCCAAGATCAAAAGGGACTGTACACCTTC
d_call: -
v_call: TRBV4-3
cdr3_length: 13
clone_size: -
j_call: TRBJ1-2

cdr3_aa: CASSGLAGPNEQFF
cdr3_nt: TGTGCCAGCAGCGGACTAGCGGGTCCCAATGAGCAGTTCTTC
d_call: TRBD2
v_call: TRBV7-3
cdr3_length: 14
clone_size: -
j_call: TRBJ2-1

cdr3_aa: CASSEPGQGYNEQFF
cdr3_nt: TGTGCCAGCAGCGAGCCGGGACAGGGTTACAATGAGCAGTTCTTC
d_call: TRBD1
v_call: TRBV9
cdr3_length: 15
clone_size: -
j_call: TRBJ2-1

cdr3_aa: CASSSGRGSNSPLHF
cdr3_nt: TGTGCCAGCAGCTCCGGCAGGGGGTCTAATTCACCCCTCCACTTT
d_call: TRBD1
v_call: TRBV11-3
cdr3_length: 15
clone_size: -
j_call: TRBJ1-6

cdr3_aa: CASSLEQGVSADTQYF
cdr3_nt: TGTGCCAGCAGCTTGGAGCAGGGGGTGAGCGCAGATACGCAGTATTTT
d_call: TRBD1
v_call: TRBV5-6
cdr3_length: 16
clone_size: -
j_call: TRBJ2-3

cdr3_aa: CATSSPIRQGVYSNTEAFF
cdr3_nt: TGTGCCACCAGCAGCCCTATTCGACAGGGGGTTTATTCGAACACTGAAGCTTTCTTT
d_call: TRBD1
v_call: TRBV15
cdr3_length: 19
clone_size: once
j_call: TRBJ1-1

cdr3_aa: CASSFGGYGYTF
cdr3_nt: TGTGCCAGCAGCTTCGGGGGCTATGGCTACACCTTC
d_call: -
v_call: TRBV12-3/TRBV12-4
cdr3_length: 12
clone_size: -
j_call: TRBJ1-2

cdr3_aa: CASSARTGGTEAFF
cdr3_nt: TGTGCCAGCAGCGCCCGGACAGGGGGCACTGAAGCTTTCTTT
d_call: TRBD1
v_call: TRBV4-2
cdr3_length: 14
clone_size: -
j_call: TRBJ1-1

cdr3_aa: CASSFGQIEKLFF
cdr3_nt: TGTGCCAGCAGCTTTGGGCAAATTGAAAAACTGTTTTTT
d_call: -
v_call: TRBV5-5
cdr3_length: 13
clone_size: -
j_call: TRBJ1-4

cdr3_aa: CASTPGGRVGYTF
cdr3_nt: TGTGCCAGTACGCCAGGGGGTCGGGTTGGCTACACCTTC
d_call: TRBD1
v_call: TRBV19
cdr3_length: 13
clone_size: -
j_call: TRBJ1-2

cdr3_aa: CSAQGQTNEKLFF
cdr3_nt: TGCAGCGCTCAGGGACAGACTAATGAAAAACTGTTTTTT
d_call: TRBD1
v_call: TRBV29-1
cdr3_length: 13
clone_size: -
j_call: TRBJ1-4

cdr3_aa: CASSFAGNEQFF
cdr3_nt: TGTGCCAGCAGTTTTGCAGGGAATGAGCAGTTCTTC
d_call: -
v_call: TRBV2
cdr3_length: 12
clone_size: -
j_call: TRBJ2-1

cdr3_aa: CASSIRDRATNGYTF
cdr3_nt: TGTGCCAGTAGTATCCGGGACAGGGCCACCAATGGCTACACCTTC
d_call: TRBD1
v_call: TRBV19
cdr3_length: 15
clone_size: -
j_call: TRBJ1-2

cdr3_aa: CASSLGQGNTGELFF
cdr3_nt: TGTGCCAGCAGCCTCGGACAGGGGAATACCGGGGAGCTGTTTTTT
d_call: TRBD1
v_call: TRBV3-1/TRBV3-2
cdr3_length: 15
clone_size: -
j_call: TRBJ2-2

cdr3_aa: CASSPTMAPGNEQFF
cdr3_nt: TGCGCCAGCAGCCCAACAATGGCCCCGGGGAATGAGCAGTTCTTC
d_call: -
v_call: TRBV4-1
cdr3_length: 15
clone_size: -
j_call: TRBJ2-1